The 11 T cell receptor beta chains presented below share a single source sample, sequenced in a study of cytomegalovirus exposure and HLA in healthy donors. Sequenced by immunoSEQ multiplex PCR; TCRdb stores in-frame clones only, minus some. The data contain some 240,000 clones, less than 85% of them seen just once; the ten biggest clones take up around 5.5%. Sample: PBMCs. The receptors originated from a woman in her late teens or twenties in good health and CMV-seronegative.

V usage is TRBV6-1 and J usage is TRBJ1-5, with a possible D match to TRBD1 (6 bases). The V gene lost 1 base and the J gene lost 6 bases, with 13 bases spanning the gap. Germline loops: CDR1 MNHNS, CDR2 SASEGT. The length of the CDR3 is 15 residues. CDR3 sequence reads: CASSEGQVGIQPQHF. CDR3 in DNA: TGTGCCAGCAGTGAAGGACAGGTTGGGATTCAGCCCCAGCATTTT.

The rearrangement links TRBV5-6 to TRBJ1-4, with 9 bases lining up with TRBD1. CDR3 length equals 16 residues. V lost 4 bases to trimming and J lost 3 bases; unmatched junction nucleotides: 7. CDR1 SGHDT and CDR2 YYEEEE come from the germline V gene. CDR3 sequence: CASSRDRGTANEKLFF. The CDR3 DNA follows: TGTGCCAGCAGCCGCGACAGGGGGACTGCTAATGAAAAACTGTTTTTT.

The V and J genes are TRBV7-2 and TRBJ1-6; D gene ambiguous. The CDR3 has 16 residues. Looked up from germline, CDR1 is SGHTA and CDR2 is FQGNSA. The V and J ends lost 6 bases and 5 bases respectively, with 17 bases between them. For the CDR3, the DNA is TGTGCCAGCAGTTTTTCCCACAGTTTAAATAATTCACCCCTCCACTTT. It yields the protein CASSFSHSLNNSPLHF.

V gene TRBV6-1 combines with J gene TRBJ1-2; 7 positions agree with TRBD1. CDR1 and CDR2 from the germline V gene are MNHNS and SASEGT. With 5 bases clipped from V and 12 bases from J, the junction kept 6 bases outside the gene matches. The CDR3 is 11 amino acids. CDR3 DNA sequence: TGTGCCAGCAGTCGGACAGGCTGGGACACCTTC. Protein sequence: CASSRTGWDTF.

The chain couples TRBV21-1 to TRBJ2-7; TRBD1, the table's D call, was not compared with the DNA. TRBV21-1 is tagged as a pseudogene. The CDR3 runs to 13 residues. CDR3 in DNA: TGTGCCAGTCAGGGGGCGCGGGTATACGAGCAGTACTTC. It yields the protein CASQGARVYEQYF.

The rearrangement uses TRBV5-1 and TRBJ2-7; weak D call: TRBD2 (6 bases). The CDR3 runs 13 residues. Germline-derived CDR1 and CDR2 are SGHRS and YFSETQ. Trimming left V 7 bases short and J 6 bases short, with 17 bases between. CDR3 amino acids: CASSEEGPGEQYF. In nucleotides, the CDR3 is TGCGCCAGCTCCGAGGAGGGGCCGGGCGAGCAGTACTTC.

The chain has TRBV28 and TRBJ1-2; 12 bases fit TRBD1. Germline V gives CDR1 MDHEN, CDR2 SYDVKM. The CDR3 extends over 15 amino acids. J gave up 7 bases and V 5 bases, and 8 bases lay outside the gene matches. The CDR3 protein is CASSPGDRGLLGYTF. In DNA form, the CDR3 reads TGTGCCAGCAGTCCGGGGGACAGGGGGCTTCTTGGCTACACCTTC.

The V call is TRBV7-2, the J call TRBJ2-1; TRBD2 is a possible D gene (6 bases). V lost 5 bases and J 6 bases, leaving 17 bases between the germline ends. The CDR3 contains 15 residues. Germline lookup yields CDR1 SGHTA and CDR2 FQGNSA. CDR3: CASSPRVGGGNEQFF. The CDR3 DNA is TGTGCCAGCAGCCCCCGGGTGGGAGGAGGCAATGAGCAGTTCTTC. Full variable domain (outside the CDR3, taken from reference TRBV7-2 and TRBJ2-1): GAGVSQSPSNKVTEKGKDVELRCDPISGHTALYWYRQSLGQGLEFLIYFQGNSAPDKSGLPSDRFSAERTGGSVSTLTIQRTQQEDSAVYLCASSPRVGGGNEQFFGPGTRLTVL.

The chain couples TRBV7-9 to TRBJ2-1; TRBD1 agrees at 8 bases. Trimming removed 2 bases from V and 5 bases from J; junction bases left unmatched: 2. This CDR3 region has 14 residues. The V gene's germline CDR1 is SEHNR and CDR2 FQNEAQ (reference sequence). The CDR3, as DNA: TGTGCCAGCAGCTTACAACAGGGGGACAATGAGCAGTTCTTC. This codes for CASSLQQGDNEQFF.

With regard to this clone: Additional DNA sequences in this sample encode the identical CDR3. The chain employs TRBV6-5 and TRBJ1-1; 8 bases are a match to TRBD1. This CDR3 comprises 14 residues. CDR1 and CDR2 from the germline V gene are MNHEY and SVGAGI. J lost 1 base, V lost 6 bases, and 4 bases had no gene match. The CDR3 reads CASRPGQGNTEAFF. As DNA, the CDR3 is TGTGCCAGCAGACCAGGACAGGGGAACACTGAAGCTTTCTTT.

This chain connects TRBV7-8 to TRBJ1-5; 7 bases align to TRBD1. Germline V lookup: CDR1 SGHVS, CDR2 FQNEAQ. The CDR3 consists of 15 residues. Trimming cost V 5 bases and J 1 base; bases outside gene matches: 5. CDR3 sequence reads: CASSPQGMSNQPQHF. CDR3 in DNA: TGTGCCAGCAGCCCACAGGGGATGAGCAATCAGCCCCAGCATTTT.